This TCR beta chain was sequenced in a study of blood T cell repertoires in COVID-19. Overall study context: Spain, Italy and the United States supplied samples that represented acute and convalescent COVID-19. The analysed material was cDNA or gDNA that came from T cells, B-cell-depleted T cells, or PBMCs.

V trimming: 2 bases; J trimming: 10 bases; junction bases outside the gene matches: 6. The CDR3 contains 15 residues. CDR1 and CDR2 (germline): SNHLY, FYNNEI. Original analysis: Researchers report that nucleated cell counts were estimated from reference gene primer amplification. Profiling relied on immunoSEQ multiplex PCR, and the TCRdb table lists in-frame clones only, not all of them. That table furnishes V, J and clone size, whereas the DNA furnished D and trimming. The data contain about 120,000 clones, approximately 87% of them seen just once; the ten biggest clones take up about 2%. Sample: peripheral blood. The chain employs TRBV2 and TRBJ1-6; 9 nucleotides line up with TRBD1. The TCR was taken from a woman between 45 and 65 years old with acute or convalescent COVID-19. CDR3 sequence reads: CASSEQGQGQSPLHF. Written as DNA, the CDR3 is TGTGCCAGCAGTGAACAGGGACAGGGTCAATCACCCCTCCACTTT.